The rows below give T cell receptor beta chains drawn from one sample of a study of blood T cell repertoires in COVID-19. Sequencing was performed with immunoSEQ multiplex PCR; in TCRdb, only in-frame clones are kept and a portion is missing. The sample carries about 200,000 clones, about 89% recorded once. Sequencing was done on a sample of PBMCs or T cells enriched from blood (not recorded which). The receptors here all came from a woman in her late teens or twenties who had recovered from COVID-19. Both conserved end residues are part of each CDR3. A D gene is named only where the DNA matches it firmly. Some rows have no size entry. The others give once, few or many, or a class for an expanded clone.

V	J	size	D	DNA	CDR3
TRBV5-1	TRBJ1-4	once	.	TGCGCCAGCAGCTTGAGTGGTAGGGTGACAGCCACTGAAAAACTGTTTTTT	CASSLSGRVTATEKLFF
TRBV7-9	TRBJ1-5	.	TRBD1	TGTGCCAGCAGCTTACCACCCGGGACAGGGGGCAATCAGCCCCAGCATTTT	CASSLPPGTGGNQPQHF
TRBV4-2	TRBJ2-2	.	TRBD1	TGTGCCAGCAGCCAATTCGACAGGGCAAGGGAGCTGTTTTTT	CASSQFDRARELFF
TRBV5-1	TRBJ2-7	.	TRBD1	TGCGCCAGCAGCGTCGACAGGGGGCAGAACGAGCAGTACTTC	CASSVDRGQNEQYF
TRBV3-1/TRBV3-2	TRBJ1-1	.	TRBD1	TGTGCCAGCAGCCAGGACAGGGGAGGCACTGAAGCTTTCTTT	CASSQDRGGTEAFF
TRBV5-6	TRBJ2-5	.	.	TGTGCCAGCAGACGCAACCCAGGGGATAAACAAGAGACCCAGTACTTC	CASRRNPGDKQETQYF
TRBV25-1	TRBJ2-2	.	TRBD1	TGTGCCAGCAGTGAGGGACAGATTATCACCGGGGAGCTGTTTTTT	CASSEGQIITGELFF
TRBV6-5	TRBJ1-2	.	TRBD1	TGTGCCAGCAACACAGGGGACTATGGCTACACCTTC	CASNTGDYGYTF
TRBV29-1	TRBJ1-6	.	.	TGCAGCGTTAGAACAGGGACGGAGAATTCACCCCTCCACTTT	CSVRTGTENSPLHF
TRBV10-3	TRBJ1-5	.	.	TGTGCCATAGGGGCGGGAAATCAGCCCCAGCATTTT	CAIGAGNQPQHF